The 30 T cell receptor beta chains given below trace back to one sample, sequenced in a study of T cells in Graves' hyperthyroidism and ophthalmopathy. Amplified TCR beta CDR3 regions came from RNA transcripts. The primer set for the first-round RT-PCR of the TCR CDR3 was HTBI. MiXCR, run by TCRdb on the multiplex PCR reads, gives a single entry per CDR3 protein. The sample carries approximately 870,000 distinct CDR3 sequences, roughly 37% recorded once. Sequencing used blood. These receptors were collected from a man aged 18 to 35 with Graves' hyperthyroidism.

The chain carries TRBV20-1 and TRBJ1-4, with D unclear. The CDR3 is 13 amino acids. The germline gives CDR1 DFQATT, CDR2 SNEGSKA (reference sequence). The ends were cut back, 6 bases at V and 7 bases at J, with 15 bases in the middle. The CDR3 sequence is CSASGPGGEKLFF. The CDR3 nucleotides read TGCAGTGCATCCGGCCCCGGCGGTGAAAAACTGTTTTTT.

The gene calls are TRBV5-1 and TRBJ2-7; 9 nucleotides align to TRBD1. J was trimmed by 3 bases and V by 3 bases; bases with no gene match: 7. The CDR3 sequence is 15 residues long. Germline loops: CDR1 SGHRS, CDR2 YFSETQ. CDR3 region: CASSSAGTGIYEQYF. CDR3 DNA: TGCGCCAGCAGCTCAGCCGGGACAGGGATCTACGAGCAGTACTTC.

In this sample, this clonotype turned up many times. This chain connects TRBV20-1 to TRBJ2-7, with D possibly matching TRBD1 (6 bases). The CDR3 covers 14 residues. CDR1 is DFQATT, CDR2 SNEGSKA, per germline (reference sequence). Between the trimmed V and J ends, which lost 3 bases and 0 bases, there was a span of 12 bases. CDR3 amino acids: CSASWDTLSYEQYF. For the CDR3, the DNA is TGCAGTGCTAGCTGGGACACCCTCTCCTACGAGCAGTACTTC.

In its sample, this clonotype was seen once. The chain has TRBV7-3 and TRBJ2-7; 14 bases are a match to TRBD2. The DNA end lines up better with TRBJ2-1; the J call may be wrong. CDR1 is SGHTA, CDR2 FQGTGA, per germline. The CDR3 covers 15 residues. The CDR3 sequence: CASSLGLAGEPEQFF. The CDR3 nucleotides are TGTGCCAGCAGCTTGGGACTAGCGGGAGAACCCGAGCAGTTCTTC.

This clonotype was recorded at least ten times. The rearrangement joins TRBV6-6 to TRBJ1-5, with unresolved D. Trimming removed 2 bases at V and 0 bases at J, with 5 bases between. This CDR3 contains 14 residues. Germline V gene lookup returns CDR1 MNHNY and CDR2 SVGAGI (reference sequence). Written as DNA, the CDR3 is TGTGCCAGCAGTTACAGTAATAGCAATCAGCCCCAGCATTTT. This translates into CASSYSNSNQPQHF.

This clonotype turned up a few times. The CDR3 protein is CASSWGSGNYGYTF. In DNA, the CDR3 is TGTGCCAGCAGTTGGGGCAGCGGGAACTATGGCTACACCTTC. The rearrangement joins TRBV6-5 to TRBJ1-2; D is perhaps TRBD1 (5 bases). Trimming left V 4 bases short and J 2 bases short, with 11 bases between. The CDR3 covers 14 residues. Germline CDR1 and CDR2: MNHEY and SVGAGI.

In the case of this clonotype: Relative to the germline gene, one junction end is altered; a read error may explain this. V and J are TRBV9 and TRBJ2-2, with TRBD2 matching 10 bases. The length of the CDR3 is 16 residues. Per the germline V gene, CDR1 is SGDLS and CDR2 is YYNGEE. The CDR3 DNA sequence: TGTGCCAACAGCGTAGCGGGAGGCTCAAACACCGGGGAGCTGTTTTTT. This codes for CANSVAGGSNTGELFF.

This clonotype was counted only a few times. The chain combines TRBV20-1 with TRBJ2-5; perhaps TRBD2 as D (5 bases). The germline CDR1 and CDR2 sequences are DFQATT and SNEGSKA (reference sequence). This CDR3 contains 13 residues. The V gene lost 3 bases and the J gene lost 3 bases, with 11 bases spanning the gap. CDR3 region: CSASKAAKETQYF. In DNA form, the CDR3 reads TGCAGTGCTAGCAAAGCGGCCAAAGAGACCCAGTACTTC.

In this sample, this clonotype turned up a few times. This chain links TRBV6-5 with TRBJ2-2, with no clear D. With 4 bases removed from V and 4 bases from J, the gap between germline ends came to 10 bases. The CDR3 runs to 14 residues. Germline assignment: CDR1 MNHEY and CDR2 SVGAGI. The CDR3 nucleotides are TGTGCCAGCAGTTCGGACCGAATCACCGGGGAGCTGTTTTTT. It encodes CASSSDRITGELFF.

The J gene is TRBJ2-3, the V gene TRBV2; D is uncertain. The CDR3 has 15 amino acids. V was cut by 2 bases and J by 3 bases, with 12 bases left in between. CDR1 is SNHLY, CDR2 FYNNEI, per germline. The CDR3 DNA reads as TGTGCCAGCAGTGAACCTCAGCTAAGGACAGATACGCAGTATTTT. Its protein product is CASSEPQLRTDTQYF. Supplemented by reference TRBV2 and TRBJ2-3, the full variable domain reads EPEVTQTPSHQVTQMGQEVILRCVPISNHLYFYWYRQILGQKVEFLVSFYNNEISEKSEIFDDQFSVERPDGSNFTLKIRSTKLEDSAMYFCASSEPQLRTDTQYFGPGTRLTVL.

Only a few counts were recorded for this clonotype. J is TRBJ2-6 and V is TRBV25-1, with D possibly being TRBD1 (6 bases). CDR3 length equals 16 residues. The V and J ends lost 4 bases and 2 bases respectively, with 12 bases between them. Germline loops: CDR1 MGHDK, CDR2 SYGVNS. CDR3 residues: CASSARGTPGANVLTF. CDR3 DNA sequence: TGTGCCAGCAGTGCGAGGGGGACCCCTGGGGCCAACGTCCTGACTTTC. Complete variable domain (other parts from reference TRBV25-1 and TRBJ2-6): EADIYQTPRYLVIGTGKKITLECSQTMGHDKMYWYQQDPGMELHLIHYSYGVNSTEKGDLSSESTVSRIRTEHFPLTLESARPSHTSQYLCASSARGTPGANVLTFGAGSRLTVL.

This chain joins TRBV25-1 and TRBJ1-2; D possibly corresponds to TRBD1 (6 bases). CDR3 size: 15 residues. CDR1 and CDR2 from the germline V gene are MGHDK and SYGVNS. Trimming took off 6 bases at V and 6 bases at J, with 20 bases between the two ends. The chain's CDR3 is CASRTRGWGAHGYTF. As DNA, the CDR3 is TGTGCCAGCAGGACACGCGGTTGGGGGGCGCATGGCTACACCTTC.

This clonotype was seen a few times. CDR3 DNA sequence: TGTGCCAGCAGCTTCGGCGGGGACCATGGGACTGAAGCTTTCTTT. The encoded protein is CASSFGGDHGTEAFF. The V call is TRBV11-2, the J call TRBJ1-1, with D perhaps matching TRBD1 (5 bases). The CDR3 contains 15 residues. CDR1 is SGHAT and CDR2 is FQNNGV in the germline V gene. Trimming removed 3 bases at V and 5 bases at J, with 16 bases between. Together with reference TRBV11-2 and TRBJ1-1, the CDR3 gives the full variable domain: EAGVAQSPRYKIIEKRQSVAFWCNPISGHATLYWYQQILGQGPKLLIQFQNNGVVDDSQLPKDRFSAERLKGVDSTLKIQPAKLEDSAVYLCASSFGGDHGTEAFFGQGTRLTVV.

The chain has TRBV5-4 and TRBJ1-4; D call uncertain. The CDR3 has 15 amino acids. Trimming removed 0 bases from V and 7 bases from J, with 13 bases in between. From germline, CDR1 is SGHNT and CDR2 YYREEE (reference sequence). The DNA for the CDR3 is TGTGCCAGCAGCTTGGGTGGTGGAAACGGTGAAAAACTGTTTTTT. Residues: CASSLGGGNGEKLFF.

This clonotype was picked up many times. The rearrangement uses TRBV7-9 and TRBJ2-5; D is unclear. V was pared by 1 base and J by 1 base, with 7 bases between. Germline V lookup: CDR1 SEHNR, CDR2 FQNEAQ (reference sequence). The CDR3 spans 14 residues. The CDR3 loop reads CASSLGLGQETQYF. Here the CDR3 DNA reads TGTGCCAGCAGCTTAGGTCTGGGCCAAGAGACCCAGTACTTC.

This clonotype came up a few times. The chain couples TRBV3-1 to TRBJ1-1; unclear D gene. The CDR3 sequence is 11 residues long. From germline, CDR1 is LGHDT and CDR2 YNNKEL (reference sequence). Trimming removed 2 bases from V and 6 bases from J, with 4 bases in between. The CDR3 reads CASSQMAEAFF. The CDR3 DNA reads TGTGCCAGCAGCCAAATGGCTGAAGCTTTCTTT.

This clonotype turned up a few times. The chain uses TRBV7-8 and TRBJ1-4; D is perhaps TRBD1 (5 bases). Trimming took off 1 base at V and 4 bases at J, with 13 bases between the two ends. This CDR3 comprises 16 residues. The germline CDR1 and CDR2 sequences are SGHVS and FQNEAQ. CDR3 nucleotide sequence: TGTGCCAGCAGCTTAGTCGGGGGATCGCTTAATGAAAAACTGTTTTTT. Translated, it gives CASSLVGGSLNEKLFF.

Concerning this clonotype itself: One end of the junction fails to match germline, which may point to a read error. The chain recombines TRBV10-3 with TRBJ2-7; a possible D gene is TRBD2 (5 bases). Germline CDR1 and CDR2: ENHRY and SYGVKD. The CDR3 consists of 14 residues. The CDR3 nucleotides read TGTGCCAGCAGTTACCCCGGACTTCCCGCCGAGCAGTACTTC. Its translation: CASSYPGLPAEQYF.

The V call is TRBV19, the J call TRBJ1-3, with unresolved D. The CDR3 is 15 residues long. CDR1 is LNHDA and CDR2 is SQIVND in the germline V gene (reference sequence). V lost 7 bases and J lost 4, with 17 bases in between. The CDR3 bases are TGTGCCAGTACCCCGGACCCCACGGCCGGAAACACCATATATTTT. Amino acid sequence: CASTPDPTAGNTIYF.

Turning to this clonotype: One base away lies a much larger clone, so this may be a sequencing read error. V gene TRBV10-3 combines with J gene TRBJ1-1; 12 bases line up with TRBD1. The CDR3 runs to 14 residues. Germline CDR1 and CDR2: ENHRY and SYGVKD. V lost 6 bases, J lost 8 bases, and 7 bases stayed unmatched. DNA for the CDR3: TGTGCCATCAGCCAGGGACAGGGGGCTAAAGAAGCTTTCTTT. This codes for CAISQGQGAKEAFF.

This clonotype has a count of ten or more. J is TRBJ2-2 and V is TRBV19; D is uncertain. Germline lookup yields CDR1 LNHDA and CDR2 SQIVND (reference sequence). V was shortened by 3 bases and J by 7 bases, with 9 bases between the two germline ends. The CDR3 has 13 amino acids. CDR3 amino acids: CASSIGAFGELFF. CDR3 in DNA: TGTGCCAGTAGTATCGGAGCGTTCGGGGAGCTGTTTTTT.

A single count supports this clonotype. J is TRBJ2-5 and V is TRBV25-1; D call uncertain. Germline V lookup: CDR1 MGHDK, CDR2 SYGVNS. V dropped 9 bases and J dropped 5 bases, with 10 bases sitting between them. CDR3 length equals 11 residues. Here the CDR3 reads CARLLEETQYF. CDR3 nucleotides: TGTGCCAGACTTCTTGAGGAGACCCAGTACTTC.

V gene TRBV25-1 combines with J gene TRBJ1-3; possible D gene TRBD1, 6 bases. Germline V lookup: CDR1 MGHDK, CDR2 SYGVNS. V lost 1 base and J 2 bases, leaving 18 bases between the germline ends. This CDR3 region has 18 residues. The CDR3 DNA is TGTGCCAGCAGTGAATTAGATTCAGGGGATGGGACTGGAAACACCATATATTTT. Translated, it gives CASSELDSGDGTGNTIYF.

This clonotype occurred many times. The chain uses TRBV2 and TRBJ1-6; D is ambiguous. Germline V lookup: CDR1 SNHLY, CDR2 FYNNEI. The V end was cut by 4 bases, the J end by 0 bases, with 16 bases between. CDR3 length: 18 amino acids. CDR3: CASSGGASSISYNSPLHF. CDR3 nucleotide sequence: TGTGCCAGCAGTGGAGGAGCCTCGAGCATCTCCTATAATTCACCCCTCCACTTT.

The CDR3 loop reads CSAKGATNEKLFF. DNA for the CDR3: TGCAGTGCTAAGGGGGCAACTAATGAAAAACTGTTTTTT. The genes are TRBV20-1 and TRBJ1-4, with D maybe TRBD1 (6 bases). Per germline, CDR1 DFQATT and CDR2 SNEGSKA (reference sequence). The CDR3 covers 13 residues. V dropped 4 bases and J dropped 0 bases, with 6 bases sitting between them.

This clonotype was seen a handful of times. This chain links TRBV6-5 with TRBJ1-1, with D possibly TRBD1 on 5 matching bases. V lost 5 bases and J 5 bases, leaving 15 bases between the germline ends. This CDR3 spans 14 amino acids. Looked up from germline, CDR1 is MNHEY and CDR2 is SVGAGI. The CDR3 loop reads CASSVNQGGTEAFF. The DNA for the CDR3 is TGTGCCAGCAGTGTAAATCAGGGTGGGACTGAAGCTTTCTTT.

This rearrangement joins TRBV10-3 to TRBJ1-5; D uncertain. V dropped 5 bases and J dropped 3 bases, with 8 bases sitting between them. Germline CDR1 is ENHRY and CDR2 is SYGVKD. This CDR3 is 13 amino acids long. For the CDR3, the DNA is TGTGCCATCAGTCTAGGGCTCAATCAGCCCCAGCATTTT. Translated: CAISLGLNQPQHF.

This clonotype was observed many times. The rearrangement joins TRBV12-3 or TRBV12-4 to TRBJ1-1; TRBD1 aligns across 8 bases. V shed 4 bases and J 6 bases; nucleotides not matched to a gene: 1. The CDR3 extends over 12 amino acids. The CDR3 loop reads CASSYRGSEAFF. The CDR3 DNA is TGTGCCAGCAGTTACAGGGGGTCTGAAGCTTTCTTT.

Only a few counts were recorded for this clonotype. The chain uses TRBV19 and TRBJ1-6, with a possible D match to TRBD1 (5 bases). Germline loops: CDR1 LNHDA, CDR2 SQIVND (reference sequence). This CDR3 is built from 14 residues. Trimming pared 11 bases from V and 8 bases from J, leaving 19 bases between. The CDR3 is CARVPGGVDSPLHF. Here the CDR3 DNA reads TGTGCCCGAGTCCCTGGGGGGGTCGATTCACCCCTCCACTTT.

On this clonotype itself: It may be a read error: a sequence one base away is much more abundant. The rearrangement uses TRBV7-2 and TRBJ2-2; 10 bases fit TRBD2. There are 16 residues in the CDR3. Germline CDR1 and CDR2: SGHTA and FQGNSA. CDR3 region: CASSLGLAVNTGEPFF. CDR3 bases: TGTGCCAGCAGCCTAGGACTAGCGGTGAACACCGGGGAGCCGTTTTTT.